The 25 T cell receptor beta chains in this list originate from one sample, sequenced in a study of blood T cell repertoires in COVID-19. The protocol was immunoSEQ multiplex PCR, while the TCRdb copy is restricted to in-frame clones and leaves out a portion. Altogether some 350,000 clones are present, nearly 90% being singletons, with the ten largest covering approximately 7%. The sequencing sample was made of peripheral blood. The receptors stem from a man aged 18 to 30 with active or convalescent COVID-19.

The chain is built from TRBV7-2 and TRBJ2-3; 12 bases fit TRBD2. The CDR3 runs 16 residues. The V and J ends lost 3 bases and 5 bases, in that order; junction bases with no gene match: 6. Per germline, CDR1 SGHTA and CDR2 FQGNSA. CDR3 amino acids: CASSFRLAGVVDTQYF. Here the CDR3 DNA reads TGTGCCAGCAGCTTCAGACTAGCGGGAGTGGTAGATACGCAGTATTTT.

The CDR3 nucleotides are TGTGCCAGTAGTATATTGGCACAGACGAACACTGAAGCTTTCTTT. It is translated as CASSILAQTNTEAFF. V is TRBV19 and J is TRBJ1-1; no clear D gene. The CDR3 contains 15 residues. Per germline, CDR1 LNHDA and CDR2 SQIVND (reference sequence). Trimming took 2 bases from V and 1 from J, leaving 11 bases between them. Filled out from reference TRBV19 and TRBJ1-1, the complete variable domain reads DGGITQSPKYLFRKEGQNVTLSCEQNLNHDAMYWYRQDPGQGLRLIYYSQIVNDFQKGDIAEGYSVSREKKESFPLTVTSAQKNPTAFYLCASSILAQTNTEAFFGQGTRLTVV.

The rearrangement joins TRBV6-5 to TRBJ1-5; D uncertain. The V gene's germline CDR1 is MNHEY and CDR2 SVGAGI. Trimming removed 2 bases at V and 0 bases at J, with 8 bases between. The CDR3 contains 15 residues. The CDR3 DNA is TGTGCCAGCAGTTACAACGGAGGTAGCAATCAGCCCCAGCATTTT. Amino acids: CASSYNGGSNQPQHF.

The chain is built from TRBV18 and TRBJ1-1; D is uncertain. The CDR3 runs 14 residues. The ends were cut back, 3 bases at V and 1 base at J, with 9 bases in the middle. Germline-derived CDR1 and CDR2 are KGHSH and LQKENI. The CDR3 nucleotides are TGTGCCAGCTCACCCGTAGCGAGGAACACTGAAGCTTTCTTT. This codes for CASSPVARNTEAFF.

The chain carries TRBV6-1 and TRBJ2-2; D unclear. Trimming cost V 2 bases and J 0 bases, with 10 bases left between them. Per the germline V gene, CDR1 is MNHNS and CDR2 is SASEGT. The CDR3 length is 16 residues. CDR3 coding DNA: TGTGCCAGCAGTGAAACGACTCATACGAACACCGGGGAGCTGTTTTTT. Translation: CASSETTHTNTGELFF.

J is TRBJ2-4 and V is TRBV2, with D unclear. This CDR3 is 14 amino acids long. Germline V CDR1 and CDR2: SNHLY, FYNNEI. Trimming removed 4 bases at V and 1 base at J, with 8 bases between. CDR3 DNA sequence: TGTGCCAGCAGTGGTCAGTGGGCCAAAAACATTCAGTACTTC. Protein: CASSGQWAKNIQYF.

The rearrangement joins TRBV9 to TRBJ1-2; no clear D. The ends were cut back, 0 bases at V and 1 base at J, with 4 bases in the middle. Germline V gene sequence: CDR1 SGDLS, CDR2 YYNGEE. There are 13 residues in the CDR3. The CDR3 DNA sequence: TGTGCCAGCAGCGTAGATAGTAACTATGGCTACACCTTC. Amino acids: CASSVDSNYGYTF.

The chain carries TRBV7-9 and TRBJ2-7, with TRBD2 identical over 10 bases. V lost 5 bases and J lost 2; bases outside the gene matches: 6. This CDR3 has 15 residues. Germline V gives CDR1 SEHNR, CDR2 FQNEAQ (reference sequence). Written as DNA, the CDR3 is TGTGCCAGCAGCACGAGTAGCGGGGGGCCCTACGAGCAGTACTTC. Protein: CASSTSSGGPYEQYF.

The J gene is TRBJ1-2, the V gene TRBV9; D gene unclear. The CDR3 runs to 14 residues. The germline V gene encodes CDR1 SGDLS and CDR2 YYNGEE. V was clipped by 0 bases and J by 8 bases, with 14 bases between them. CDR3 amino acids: CASSVVGGHGGYTF. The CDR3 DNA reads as TGTGCCAGCAGCGTAGTTGGAGGGCACGGGGGCTACACCTTC.

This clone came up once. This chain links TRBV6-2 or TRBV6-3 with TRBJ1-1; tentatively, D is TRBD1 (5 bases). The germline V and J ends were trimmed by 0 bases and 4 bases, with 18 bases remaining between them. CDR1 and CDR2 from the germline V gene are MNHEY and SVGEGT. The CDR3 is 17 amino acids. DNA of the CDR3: TGTGCCAGCAGTTACTCGATCAGGGCAGGTTGGCCCACTGAAGCTTTCTTT. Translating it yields CASSYSIRAGWPTEAFF.

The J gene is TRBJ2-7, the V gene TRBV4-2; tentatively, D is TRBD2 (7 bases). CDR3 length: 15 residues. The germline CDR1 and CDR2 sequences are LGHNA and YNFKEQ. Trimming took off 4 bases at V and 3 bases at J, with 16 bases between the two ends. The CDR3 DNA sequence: TGTGCCAGCAGCCCGCGATGGGGGGGCGACTACGAGCAGTACTTC. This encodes CASSPRWGGDYEQYF.

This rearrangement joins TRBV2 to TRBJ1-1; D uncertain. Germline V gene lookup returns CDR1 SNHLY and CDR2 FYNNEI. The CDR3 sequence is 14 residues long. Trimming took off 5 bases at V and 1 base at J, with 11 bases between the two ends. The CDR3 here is CASSHGEWNTEAFF. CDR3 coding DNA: TGTGCCAGCAGTCATGGGGAGTGGAACACTGAAGCTTTCTTT.

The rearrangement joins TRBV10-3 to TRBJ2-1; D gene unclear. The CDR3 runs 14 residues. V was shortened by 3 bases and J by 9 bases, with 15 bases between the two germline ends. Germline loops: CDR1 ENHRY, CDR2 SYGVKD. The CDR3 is CAISDDIRGSEQFF. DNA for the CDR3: TGTGCCATCAGTGACGATATAAGAGGTAGTGAGCAGTTCTTC.

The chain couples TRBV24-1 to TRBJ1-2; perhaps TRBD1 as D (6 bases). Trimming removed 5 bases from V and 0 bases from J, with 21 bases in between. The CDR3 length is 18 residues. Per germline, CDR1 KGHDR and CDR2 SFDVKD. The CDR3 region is CATSGPQGPTKANYGYTF. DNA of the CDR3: TGTGCCACCAGTGGCCCACAGGGCCCCACTAAAGCTAACTATGGCTACACCTTC.

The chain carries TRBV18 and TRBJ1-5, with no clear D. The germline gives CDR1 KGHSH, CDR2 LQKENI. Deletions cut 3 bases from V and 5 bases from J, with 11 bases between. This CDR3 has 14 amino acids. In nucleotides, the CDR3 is TGTGCCAGCTCACCCGTTGGCAGCGATCAGCCCCAGCATTTT. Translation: CASSPVGSDQPQHF.

CDR3 residues: CASSGHRELGGELFF. Written as DNA, the CDR3 is TGCGCCAGCAGCGGACACAGGGAACTCGGGGGGGAGCTGTTTTTT. V usage is TRBV5-1 and J usage is TRBJ2-2, with a possible D match to TRBD1 (6 bases). The germline gives CDR1 SGHRS, CDR2 YFSETQ. The CDR3 contains 15 residues. The V gene lost 4 bases and the J gene lost 8 bases, with 18 bases spanning the gap. The complete variable domain, with remaining parts taken from reference TRBV5-1 and TRBJ2-2, reads KAGVTQTPRYLIKTRGQQVTLSCSPISGHRSVSWYQQTPGQGLQFLFEYFSETQRNKGNFPGRFSGRQFSNSRSEMNVSTLELGDSALYLCASSGHRELGGELFFGEGSRLTVL.

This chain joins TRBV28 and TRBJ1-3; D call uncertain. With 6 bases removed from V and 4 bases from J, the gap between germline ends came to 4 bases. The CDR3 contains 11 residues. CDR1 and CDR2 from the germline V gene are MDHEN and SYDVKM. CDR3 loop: CASSSGNTIYF. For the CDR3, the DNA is TGTGCCAGCAGCTCGGGAAACACCATATATTTT. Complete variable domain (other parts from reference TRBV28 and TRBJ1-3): DVKVTQSSRYLVKRTGEKVFLECVQDMDHENMFWYRQDPGLGLRLIYFSYDVKMKEKGDIPEGYSVSREKKERFSLILESASTNQTSMYLCASSSGNTIYFGEGSWLTVV.

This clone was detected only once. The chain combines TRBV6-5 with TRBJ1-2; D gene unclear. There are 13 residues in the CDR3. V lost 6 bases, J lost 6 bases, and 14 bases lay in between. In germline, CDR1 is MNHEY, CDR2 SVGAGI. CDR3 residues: CASSFTRRDGYTF. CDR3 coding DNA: TGTGCCAGCAGCTTTACCCGACGGGATGGCTACACCTTC.

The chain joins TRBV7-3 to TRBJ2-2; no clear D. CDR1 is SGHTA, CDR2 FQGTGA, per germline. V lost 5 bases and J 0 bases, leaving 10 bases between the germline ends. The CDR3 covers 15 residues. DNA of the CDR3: TGTGCCAGCAGCCCGCGGTACGCGAACACCGGGGAGCTGTTTTTT. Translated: CASSPRYANTGELFF.

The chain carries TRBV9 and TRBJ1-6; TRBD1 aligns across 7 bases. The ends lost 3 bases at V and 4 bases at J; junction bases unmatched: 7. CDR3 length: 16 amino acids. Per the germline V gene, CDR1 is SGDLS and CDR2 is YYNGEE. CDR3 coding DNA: TGTGCCAGCAGCGCATCCGGGACAGATTATAATTCACCCCTCCACTTT. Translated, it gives CASSASGTDYNSPLHF.

This chain's CDR3 is CASSKTIGEQFF. The CDR3 DNA is TGCGCCAGCAGCAAGACAATTGGTGAGCAGTTCTTC. The rearrangement links TRBV5-1 to TRBJ2-1, with D unclear. The CDR3 extends over 12 amino acids. The germline gives CDR1 SGHRS, CDR2 YFSETQ. V gave up 4 bases and J gave up 9 bases, with 11 bases separating them.

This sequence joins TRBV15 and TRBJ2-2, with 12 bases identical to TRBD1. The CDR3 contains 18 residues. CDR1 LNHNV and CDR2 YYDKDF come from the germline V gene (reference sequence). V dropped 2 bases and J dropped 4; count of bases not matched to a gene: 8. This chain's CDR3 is CATSRPGGTGGRTGELFF. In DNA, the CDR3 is TGTGCCACCAGCAGACCGGGCGGGACAGGGGGCCGCACCGGGGAGCTGTTTTTT.

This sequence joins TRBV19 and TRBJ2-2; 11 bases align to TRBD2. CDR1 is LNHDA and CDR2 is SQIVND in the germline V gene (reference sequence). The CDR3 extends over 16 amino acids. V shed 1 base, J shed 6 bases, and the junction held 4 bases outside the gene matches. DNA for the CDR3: TGTGCCAGTAGTATAGTACTAGCGGGAGCCTCCGGGGAGCTGTTTTTT. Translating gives CASSIVLAGASGELFF.

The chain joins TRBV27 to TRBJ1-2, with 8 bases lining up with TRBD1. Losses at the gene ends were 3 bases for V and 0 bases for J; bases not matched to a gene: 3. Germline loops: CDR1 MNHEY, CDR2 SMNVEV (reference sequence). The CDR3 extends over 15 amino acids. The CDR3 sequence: CASSLTGATNYGYTF. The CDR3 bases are TGTGCCAGCAGTTTGACAGGGGCCACTAACTATGGCTACACCTTC.

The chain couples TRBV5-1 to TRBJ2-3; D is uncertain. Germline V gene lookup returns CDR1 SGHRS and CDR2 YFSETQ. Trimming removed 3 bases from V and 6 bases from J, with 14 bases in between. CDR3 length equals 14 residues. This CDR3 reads CASSSQTSSDTQYF. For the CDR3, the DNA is TGCGCCAGCAGCTCCCAGACTTCGTCCGATACGCAGTATTTT.